These 24 T cell receptor beta chains were all obtained from the same sample, sequenced in a study of OX40 agonist ivuxolimab in advanced cancers. Generated by immunoSEQ multiplex PCR, the TCRdb table keeps only in-frame clones and is missing some. The repertoire holds 150,000 to 190,000 clones, with 94% as singletons. The sequenced sample was CD4+ or CD8+ T cells sorted from blood, obtained in a trial of the OX40 agonist ivuxolimab. These receptors were collected from an adult with an advanced solid tumor such as melanoma, head and neck, liver or kidney cancer.

This clone came up once. V is TRBV6-6 and J is TRBJ1-3; TRBD1 might be the D (6 bases). V was pared by 6 bases and J by 4 bases, with 13 bases between. Germline V CDR1 and CDR2: MNHNY, SVGAGI (reference sequence). The CDR3 is 14 residues long. The CDR3 here is CASSDTGSGNTIYF. In DNA, the CDR3 is TGTGCCAGCAGCGATACAGGGTCAGGAAACACCATATATTTT.

The V and J genes are TRBV19 and TRBJ1-6; 7 bases line up with TRBD1. With V trimmed by 2 bases and J by 6 bases, 7 bases remained unmatched. CDR1 and CDR2 (germline): LNHDA, SQIVND (reference sequence). This CDR3 is 16 amino acids long. The CDR3 is CASSITGTGVNSPLHF. CDR3 bases: TGTGCCAGTAGTATAACGGGAACAGGGGTTAATTCACCCCTCCACTTT.

The V call is TRBV9, the J call TRBJ1-3; the match to TRBD1 covers 9 bases. V lost 4 bases, J lost 0 bases, and 17 bases stayed unmatched. CDR3 length: 20 residues. Germline CDR1 is SGDLS and CDR2 is YYNGEE. The CDR3 spells CASSFGDGTGILSSGNTIYF. The CDR3 DNA reads as TGTGCCAGCAGCTTCGGCGACGGGACAGGGATACTAAGCTCTGGAAACACCATATATTTT.

V gene TRBV18 combines with J gene TRBJ2-3, with D possibly being TRBD2 (6 bases). From germline, CDR1 is KGHSH and CDR2 LQKENI. Trimming left V 2 bases short and J 2 bases short, with 11 bases between. The CDR3 length is 15 residues. CDR3 nucleotide sequence: TGTGCCAGCTCACCAAGGCGGGACCTCACAGATACGCAGTATTTT. It specifies CASSPRRDLTDTQYF. The full variable domain, rest sourced from reference TRBV18 and TRBJ2-3, is NAGVMQNPRHLVRRRGQEARLRCSPMKGHSHVYWYRQLPEEGLKFMVYLQKENIIDESGMPKERFSAEFPKEGPSILRIQQVVRGDSAAYFCASSPRRDLTDTQYFGPGTRLTVL.

V usage is TRBV6-6 and J usage is TRBJ1-5; 8 bases agree with TRBD1. J lost 5 bases, V lost 0 bases, and 6 bases had no gene match. This CDR3 spans 16 amino acids. CDR1 and CDR2 (germline): MNHNY, SVGAGI (reference sequence). The CDR3 nucleotides are TGTGCCAGCAGTTACTCGCAGGGGGCTTACGATCAGCCCCAGCATTTT. As protein: CASSYSQGAYDQPQHF.

The chain employs TRBV7-9 and TRBJ1-5; 7 bases align to TRBD1. The V segment lost 5 bases and the J segment 4 bases; nucleotides outside the gene matches: 8. Per the germline V gene, CDR1 is SEHNR and CDR2 is FQNEAQ (reference sequence). The CDR3 loop spans 15 amino acids. This CDR3 is CASSAQGDRNQPQHF. DNA of the CDR3: TGTGCCAGCAGCGCCCAGGGGGACCGGAATCAGCCCCAGCATTTT.

Here the CDR3 DNA reads TGTGCCAGCAGCTTAACGTCCGGCAGCTCCTACGAGCAGTACTTC. Translating it yields CASSLTSGSSYEQYF. The genes are TRBV5-4 and TRBJ2-7, with D hard to call. The CDR3 totals 15 residues. Trimming pared 2 bases from V and 0 bases from J, leaving 12 bases between. The germline CDR1 and CDR2 sequences are SGHNT and YYREEE (reference sequence).

This CDR3 reads CASSLTIGYGSNEQFF. CDR3 DNA: TGTGCCAGCAGTTTAACGATTGGCTATGGGAGCAATGAGCAGTTCTTC. The V gene is TRBV28, the J gene TRBJ2-1, with D possibly matching TRBD2 (5 bases). CDR1 is MDHEN and CDR2 is SYDVKM in the germline V gene. The CDR3 has 16 amino acids. V was cut by 2 bases and J by 6 bases, with 17 bases left in between.

This clone has a single count. In DNA, the CDR3 is TGTGCCAGCAGCGCTGTAACAGGGGGCTCTGGAAACACCATATATTTT. Translating it yields CASSAVTGGSGNTIYF. The chain carries TRBV9 and TRBJ1-3; 8 bases are a match to TRBD1. This CDR3 has 16 amino acids. V lost 3 bases, J lost 0 bases, and 5 bases stayed unmatched. Germline V gene sequence: CDR1 SGDLS, CDR2 YYNGEE. Combining the CDR3 with reference TRBV9 and TRBJ1-3 gives the whole variable domain DSGVTQTPKHLITATGQRVTLRCSPRSGDLSVYWYQQSLDQGLQFLIQYYNGEERAKGNILERFSAQQFPDLHSELNLSSLELGDSALYFCASSAVTGGSGNTIYFGEGSWLTVV.

The chain joins TRBV4-1 to TRBJ1-4; unclear D gene. CDR1 is MGHRA and CDR2 is YSYEKL in the germline V gene. This CDR3 is 15 amino acids long. Trimming took off 0 bases at V and 8 bases at J, with 13 bases between the two ends. The CDR3: CASSQDAQVGEKLFF. Written as DNA, the CDR3 is TGCGCCAGCAGCCAAGATGCCCAGGTGGGGGAAAAACTGTTTTTT.

The chain is built from TRBV28 and TRBJ2-7; D remains unclear. The CDR3 is 12 amino acids. Germline CDR1 MDHEN, CDR2 SYDVKM. V was cut by 2 bases and J by 3 bases, with 5 bases left in between. This CDR3 reads CASSLLVYEQYF. As DNA, the CDR3 is TGTGCCAGCAGTTTACTCGTCTACGAGCAGTACTTC.

The chain uses TRBV5-1 and TRBJ1-1, with D unclear. This CDR3 is built from 16 residues. The V end lost 4 bases, the J end lost 0 bases, and 16 bases lay between the germline ends. Looked up from germline, CDR1 is SGHRS and CDR2 is YFSETQ. The CDR3 DNA is TGCGCCAGCAGCCGCGCTCAGACCGGGATGAACACTGAAGCTTTCTTT. This gives the protein CASSRAQTGMNTEAFF.

The V call is TRBV15, the J call TRBJ2-7; possibly TRBD1 for D (6 bases). Per germline, CDR1 LNHNV and CDR2 YYDKDF (reference sequence). The CDR3 contains 16 residues. V lost 0 bases, J lost 8 bases, and 20 bases lay in between. The CDR3 DNA sequence: TGTGCCACCAGCAGAGAACGTTCAGGGACCCAGGGGAAGCAGTACTTC. This sequence encodes CATSRERSGTQGKQYF.

V usage is TRBV9 and J usage is TRBJ1-3; 7 nucleotides match TRBD1. This CDR3 spans 16 amino acids. Trimming removed 0 bases from V and 4 bases from J; junction bases left unmatched: 7. Germline-derived CDR1 and CDR2 are SGDLS and YYNGEE. The CDR3 is CASSVGPGQWGNTIYF. For the CDR3, the DNA is TGTGCCAGCAGCGTAGGACCGGGACAGTGGGGAAACACCATATATTTT.

This chain links TRBV4-3 with TRBJ1-1, with 9 nucleotides matching TRBD1. CDR3 length: 14 amino acids. V dropped 3 bases and J dropped 3; count of bases not matched to a gene: 2. The germline V gene has CDR1 LGHNA and CDR2 YSLEER. The CDR3 loop is CASSQRTGDTEAFF. Here the CDR3 DNA reads TGCGCCAGCAGCCAGCGGACAGGGGACACTGAAGCTTTCTTT.

DNA for the CDR3: TGCGCCAGCAGCATACTGACAGGGGGCGTCACTGAAGCTTTCTTT. Translation: CASSILTGGVTEAFF. V gene TRBV5-1 combines with J gene TRBJ1-1, with 10 bases aligning to TRBD1. CDR3 length: 15 amino acids. The V gene end was trimmed by 4 bases and the J gene end by 4 bases; junction bases not matched to a gene: 7. The germline V gene encodes CDR1 SGHRS and CDR2 YFSETQ.

This sequence joins TRBV18 and TRBJ1-4; D perhaps matches TRBD1 (5 bases). CDR1 and CDR2 (germline): KGHSH, LQKENI. V gave up 6 bases and J gave up 7 bases, with 18 bases separating them. CDR3 size: 15 residues. In nucleotides, the CDR3 is TGTGCCAGCTCCCCCGCTAAGCCGGGGCTTGAAAAACTGTTTTTT. This translates into CASSPAKPGLEKLFF.

The chain is built from TRBV28 and TRBJ2-7; no clear D. This CDR3 has 14 residues. Germline V gene data show CDR1 as MDHEN and CDR2 as SYDVKM. Trimming cost V 8 bases and J 0 bases, with 14 bases left between them. The CDR3 sequence is CASGYSAVSYEQYF. The DNA of the CDR3 is TGTGCCAGCGGTTACAGTGCTGTCTCCTACGAGCAGTACTTC.

The chain is built from TRBV12-5 and TRBJ2-3; D tentatively reads TRBD1 or TRBD2 (6 bases each). The CDR3 contains 15 residues. With 5 bases removed from V and 6 bases from J, the gap between germline ends came to 18 bases. Looked up from germline, CDR1 is LGHNT and CDR2 is FRNRAP. CDR3 residues: CASGRGTPPGDTQYF. The CDR3 DNA reads as TGTGCTAGTGGTCGCGGGACACCCCCTGGCGATACGCAGTATTTT.

The chain is built from TRBV14 and TRBJ1-1; no clear D. The ends were cut back, 4 bases at V and 0 bases at J, with 6 bases in the middle. Germline CDR1 reads SGHDN; CDR2 reads FVKESK. The CDR3 length is 13 residues. The CDR3 coding sequence is TGTGCCAGCAGCCTTCAGATGAACACTGAAGCTTTCTTT. This sequence encodes CASSLQMNTEAFF.

The chain links TRBV27 to TRBJ2-7, with D possibly matching TRBD1 (6 bases). Trimming shortened V by 0 bases and J by 4 bases, and 13 bases separated the two germline ends. The CDR3 has 15 amino acids. CDR1 and CDR2 from the germline V gene are MNHEY and SMNVEV (reference sequence). The CDR3 nucleotides are TGTGCCAGCAGTTTATCGCCTTTACAGGGTTACGAGCAGTACTTC. Protein product: CASSLSPLQGYEQYF.

The rearrangement joins TRBV7-2 to TRBJ1-5, with D perhaps TRBD1 (5 bases). The ends were cut back, 4 bases at V and 2 bases at J, with 9 bases in the middle. Germline CDR1 and CDR2: SGHTA and FQGNSA. CDR3 size: 14 residues. The CDR3 region has the DNA TGTGCCAGCAGCTCCAGGGTTGGCAATCAGCCCCAGCATTTT. It codes for CASSSRVGNQPQHF.

Remarks on this clone: Different DNA sequences within this sample yield the same CDR3. This chain joins TRBV6-5 and TRBJ2-6; D is unclear. Trimming pared 6 bases from V and 0 bases from J, leaving 3 bases between. Germline lookup yields CDR1 MNHEY and CDR2 SVGAGI. There are 13 residues in the CDR3. CDR3 DNA: TGTGCCAGCAGGGGCTCTGGGGCCAACGTCCTGACTTTC. Translated, it gives CASRGSGANVLTF.

V gene TRBV7-8 combines with J gene TRBJ1-1; the D gene is possibly TRBD1 (6 bases). V gave up 1 base and J gave up 4 bases, with 16 bases separating them. The length of the CDR3 is 16 residues. Germline lookup yields CDR1 SGHVS and CDR2 FQNEAQ. DNA for the CDR3: TGTGCCAGCAGCTTAGTGAGGGGGACGGGACCCACTGAAGCTTTCTTT. Its protein product is CASSLVRGTGPTEAFF.